Listed below are T cell receptor beta chains from one sample, sequenced in a study of beta chain features in type 1 diabetes. Here immunoSEQ multiplex PCR was the method, and the copy in TCRdb shows in-frame clones only, minus some. The sample holds over 500,000 clones, around a sixth seen once. Sequencing was carried out using naive CD4+ T cells from blood. The receptors come from a man younger than 35 in good health. CDR3s include the opening cysteine and the closing phenylalanine or tryptophan. Each record gives: J gene, V gene, clone size, D gene, CDR3 protein, CDR3 DNA. D genes are given only for firm matches. Some rows have no size entry. The others give once, few or many, or a class for an expanded clone.

TRBJ2-2	TRBV28	NA	TRBD2	CASTLGVGRDTGELFF	TGTGCCAGCACCTTAGGGGTTGGGAGGGACACCGGGGAGCTGTTTTTT
TRBJ1-2	TRBV19	NA	NA	CASSMAGSFAYGYTF	TGTGCCAGTAGTATGGCGGGGTCGTTTGCCTATGGCTACACCTTC
TRBJ1-5	TRBV19	few	NA	CASSIWSNQPQHF	TGTGCCAGTAGTATCTGGAGCAATCAGCCCCAGCATTTT
TRBJ2-7	TRBV11-3	NA	NA	CASSTNVGYEQYF	TGTGCCAGCAGCACAAACGTCGGATACGAGCAGTACTTC
TRBJ2-1	TRBV7-6	NA	NA	CASSQNLYNEQFF	TGTGCCAGCAGCCAGAACCTTTACAATGAGCAGTTCTTC
TRBJ2-7	TRBV7-9	NA	TRBD2	CASSSSGVYEQYF	TGTGCCAGCAGCTCCAGCGGGGTCTACGAGCAGTACTTC
TRBJ2-7	TRBV5-1	few	NA	CASSLPRGTSYEQYF	TGCGCCAGCAGCTTACCCAGGGGAACCTCCTACGAGCAGTACTTC
TRBJ2-5	TRBV4-3	few	TRBD2	CASSQVGLAGIGQETQYF	TGCGCCAGCAGCCAGGTGGGACTAGCGGGAATAGGCCAAGAGACCCAGTACTTC
TRBJ2-5	TRBV6-1	few	NA	CASRETVIIQETQYF	TGTGCCAGCAGAGAGACAGTGATAATTCAAGAGACCCAGTACTTC
TRBJ2-3	TRBV7-9	few	TRBD1	CASSLGTGGSDTQYF	TGTGCCAGCAGCTTAGGGACAGGGGGATCAGATACGCAGTATTTT
TRBJ1-2	TRBV30	few	NA	CAWSKSVYGYTF	TGTGCCTGGAGTAAGTCGGTCTATGGCTACACCTTC
TRBJ1-1	TRBV7-3	NA	TRBD1	CASSQIGQENTEAFF	TGTGCCAGCAGCCAGATCGGACAGGAGAACACTGAAGCTTTCTTT
TRBJ2-1	TRBV5-4	few	TRBD2	CASSLQSAGVAYNEQFF	TGTGCCAGCAGCTTACAGTCAGCGGGGGTGGCCTACAATGAGCAGTTCTTC
TRBJ1-1	TRBV29-1	NA	NA	CSVQPGTLNTEAFF	TGCAGCGTCCAACCGGGAACCCTAAACACTGAAGCTTTCTTT
TRBJ2-2	TRBV7-6	few	TRBD2	CASSLLASGGFNTGELFF	TGTGCCAGCAGCTTATTAGCTAGCGGGGGTTTCAACACCGGGGAGCTGTTTTTT
TRBJ1-1	TRBV28	few	NA	CASSLSTPGAFF	TGTGCCAGCAGTTTAAGTACCCCCGGGGCTTTCTTT
TRBJ2-7	TRBV28	NA	NA	CASSSPRGTLSYEQYF	TGTGCCAGCAGTTCCCCCCGTGGGACACTTTCCTACGAGCAGTACTTC
TRBJ2-3	TRBV5-1	NA	TRBD1	CASSPGTGLDTQYF	TGCGCCAGCAGCCCCGGGACAGGGTTAGATACGCAGTATTTT
TRBJ1-2	TRBV7-9	NA	NA	CASSWGSQDGYGYTF	TGTGCCAGCAGCTGGGGGTCACAGGACGGCTATGGCTACACCTTC
TRBJ1-2	TRBV27	NA	TRBD1	CASRRPGTGDYGYTF	TGTGCCAGCAGACGGCCCGGGACAGGGGACTATGGCTACACCTTC
TRBJ2-7	TRBV6-4	few	TRBD1	CASSTTGQGGEQYF	TGTGCCAGCAGTACCACTGGACAGGGGGGCGAGCAGTACTTC
TRBJ2-7	TRBV4-2	NA	NA	CASSPGTDDYEQYF	TGTGCCAGCAGCCCCGGGACGGATGACTACGAGCAGTACTTC
TRBJ2-4	TRBV6-6	NA	TRBD1	CASSSRDREGQNIQYF	TGTGCCAGCAGTTCCCGGGACAGGGAAGGGCAAAACATTCAGTACTTC
TRBJ2-7	TRBV5-1	NA	NA	CASNRDNSYEQYF	TGCGCCAGCAATAGGGACAACTCCTACGAGCAGTACTTC
TRBJ1-4	TRBV5-4	few	NA	CASSMTAATNEKLFF	TGTGCCAGCAGCATGACAGCAGCAACTAATGAAAAACTGTTTTTT
TRBJ1-1	TRBV5-1	NA	NA	CASSLNYQIGTLLGTEAFF	TGCGCCAGCAGCCTTAATTATCAAATTGGGACGCTCCTAGGGACTGAAGCTTTCTTT
TRBJ1-2	TRBV9	NA	NA	CASSVEKSYGYTF	TGTGCCAGCAGCGTAGAGAAGAGCTATGGCTACACCTTC
TRBJ2-5	TRBV7-7	NA	NA	CASSSEAGSQYF	TGTGCCAGCAGCTCGGAGGCAGGGTCCCAGTACTTC
TRBJ1-4	TRBV5-1	few	NA	CASSFSGVEKLFF	TGCGCCAGCAGCTTCAGCGGGGTCGAAAAACTGTTTTTT
TRBJ2-3	TRBV30	NA	NA	CAWSVRQSGQYF	TGTGCCTGGAGTGTACGCCAGAGTGGGCAGTATTTT
TRBJ1-5	TRBV7-2	few	TRBD1	CASRFTTGGPNQPQHF	TGTGCCAGCAGATTTACGACAGGGGGCCCCAATCAGCCCCAGCATTTT
TRBJ1-2	TRBV5-1	few	NA	CASSLGSSGDYGYTF	TGCGCCAGCAGCTTGGGTTCTTCGGGGGACTATGGCTACACCTTC
TRBJ1-2	TRBV27	few	NA	CASSLFKTANYGYTF	TGTGCCAGCAGTTTATTTAAGACAGCTAACTATGGCTACACCTTC
TRBJ2-1	TRBV6-6	NA	NA	CASSPRTASNEQFF	TGTGCCAGCAGTCCCCGGACAGCTTCCAATGAGCAGTTCTTC
TRBJ2-7	TRBV19	few	TRBD1	CASSIGTGTYEQYF	TGTGCCAGTAGTATAGGGACAGGGACCTACGAGCAGTACTTC
TRBJ2-1	TRBV5-1	few	NA	CASNGDSYNEQFF	TGCGCCAGCAACGGAGACTCCTACAATGAGCAGTTCTTC
TRBJ2-7	TRBV27	few	NA	CASGDRGLYEQYF	TGTGCCAGCGGGGATAGAGGGCTCTACGAGCAGTACTTC
TRBJ2-1	TRBV12-5	NA	TRBD2	CASGLALAGGGSYNEQFF	TGTGCTAGTGGTTTGGCACTAGCGGGGGGGGGCTCCTACAATGAGCAGTTCTTC
TRBJ2-5	TRBV28	NA	NA	CASSPNSFQETQYF	TGTGCCAGCAGTCCCAACAGCTTTCAAGAGACCCAGTACTTC